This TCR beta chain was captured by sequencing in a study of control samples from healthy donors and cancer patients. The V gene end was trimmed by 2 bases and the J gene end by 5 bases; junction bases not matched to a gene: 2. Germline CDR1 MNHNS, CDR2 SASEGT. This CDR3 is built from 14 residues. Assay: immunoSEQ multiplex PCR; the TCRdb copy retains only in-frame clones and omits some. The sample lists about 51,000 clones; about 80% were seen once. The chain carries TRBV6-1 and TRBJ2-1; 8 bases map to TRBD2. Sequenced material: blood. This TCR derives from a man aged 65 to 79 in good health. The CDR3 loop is CASSEKREHNEQFF. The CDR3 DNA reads TGTGCCAGCAGTGAAAAGCGGGAGCACAATGAGCAGTTCTTC.